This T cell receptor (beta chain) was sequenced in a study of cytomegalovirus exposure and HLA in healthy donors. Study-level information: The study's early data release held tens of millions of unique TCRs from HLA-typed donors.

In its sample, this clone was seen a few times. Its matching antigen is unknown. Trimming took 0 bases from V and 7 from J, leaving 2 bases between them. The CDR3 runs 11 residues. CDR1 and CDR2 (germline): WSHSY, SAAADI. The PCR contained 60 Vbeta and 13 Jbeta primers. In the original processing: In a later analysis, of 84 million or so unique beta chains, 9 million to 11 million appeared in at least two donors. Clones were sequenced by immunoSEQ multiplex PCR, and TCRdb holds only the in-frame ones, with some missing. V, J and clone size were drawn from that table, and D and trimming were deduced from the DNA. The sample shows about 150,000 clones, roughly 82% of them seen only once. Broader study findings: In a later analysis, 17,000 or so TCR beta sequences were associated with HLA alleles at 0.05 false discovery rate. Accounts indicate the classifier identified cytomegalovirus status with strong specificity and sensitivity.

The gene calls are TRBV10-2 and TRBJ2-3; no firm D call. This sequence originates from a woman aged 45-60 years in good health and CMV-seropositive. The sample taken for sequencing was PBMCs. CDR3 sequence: CASSESYTQYF. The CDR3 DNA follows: TGCGCCAGCAGTGAGTCCTATACGCAGTATTTT.